This TCR beta chain appears in the sequencing data of a study of T cell responses to AZD1222 COVID-19 vaccine. A word on this clone: Its antigen remains unknown.

The data were produced by immunoSEQ multiplex PCR, yet TCRdb's version contains in-frame clones alone and is incomplete. The sample has tens of thousands of clones, around 82% seen once. Study-wide findings and caveats: Mapped onto spike, vaccine-associated CD4 TCRs spanned it and were dominant at 160-218 and 743-854.

Germline V CDR1 and CDR2: LNHDA, SQIVND (reference sequence). V was pared by 6 bases and J by 0 bases, with 9 bases between. CDR3 length equals 14 residues. The chain employs TRBV19 and TRBJ1-5; a weak D match, TRBD1 (5 bases). The TCR comes from an adult who received the AZD1222 COVID-19 vaccine. The sequenced sample was peripheral blood, obtained 28 days after the second AZD1222 dose. The CDR3 DNA reads TGTGCCAGTAGAGGGGCGCGTAGCAATCAGCCCCAGCATTTT. This codes for CASRGARSNQPQHF.